Each of the 30 T cell receptor beta chains below was sequenced from the same sample in a study of Ad26.COV2.S vaccination and SARS-CoV-2 variants. Measured with immunoSEQ multiplex PCR; TCRdb has only the in-frame clones, and not every one. The data hold some 480,000 clones, with 87% observed a single time. The treatment denotes: about 20 received Ad26.COV2.S at low or high dose, single or two shots; five or six received placebo; per-sample allocation not given. Sampling took place 63 days after the first vaccine or placebo injection. The sample was peripheral blood, taken in a trial of Ad26.COV2.S vaccine versus placebo. The receptors were sampled from a person aged 18-60 years who received the Ad26.COV2.S COVID-19 vaccine or a placebo.

The chain is built from TRBV7-9 and TRBJ2-2, with TRBD2 as a possible D gene (6 bases). Between the trimmed V and J ends, which lost 3 bases and 2 bases, there was a span of 16 bases. The CDR3 is 17 residues long. From germline, CDR1 is SEHNR and CDR2 FQNEAQ (reference sequence). This CDR3 is CASSLEGARRNTGELFF. The CDR3 DNA follows: TGTGCCAGCAGCTTGGAGGGTGCGAGGAGAAACACCGGGGAGCTGTTTTTT.

Here the CDR3 reads CASSLSGDTEAFF. The CDR3 DNA sequence: TGTGCCAGCAGCCTGTCGGGGGACACTGAAGCTTTCTTT. This chain connects TRBV9 to TRBJ1-1, with D maybe TRBD1 (5 bases). Germline V gives CDR1 SGDLS, CDR2 YYNGEE. The CDR3 covers 13 residues. With 4 bases removed from V and 3 bases from J, the gap between germline ends came to 10 bases.

This chain connects TRBV7-9 to TRBJ1-2; D is uncertain. From germline, CDR1 is SEHNR and CDR2 FQNEAQ (reference sequence). V gave up 2 bases and J gave up 8 bases, with 24 bases separating them. This CDR3 contains 17 residues. CDR3 bases: TGTGCCAGCAGCTTATCGTTTCGGACCGTATCTACGAGAGGCTACACCTTC. Its translation: CASSLSFRTVSTRGYTF.

The chain has TRBV24-1 and TRBJ2-3; D unclear. Trimming stripped 5 bases from V and 6 bases from J, with 14 bases between. The CDR3 consists of 14 residues. Germline loops: CDR1 KGHDR, CDR2 SFDVKD. The DNA for the CDR3 is TGTGCCACCAGTGGATGGGGTGATTTTGATACGCAGTATTTT. The encoded protein is CATSGWGDFDTQYF.

The CDR3 is CAISGVSDTQYF. Here the CDR3 DNA reads TGTGCCATCAGTGGCGTTTCGGATACGCAGTATTTT. This chain uses TRBV10-3 with TRBJ2-3, with D unresolved. The germline V gene encodes CDR1 ENHRY and CDR2 SYGVKD. The CDR3 is 12 amino acids. V was trimmed by 4 bases and J by 6 bases, leaving 8 bases between them.

The rearrangement uses TRBV9 and TRBJ2-2; D gene uncertain. V lost 3 bases and J lost 1, with 7 bases in between. Germline CDR1 and CDR2: SGDLS and YYNGEE. The CDR3 runs 14 residues. CDR3 bases: TGTGCCAGCAGCGGACGACAGAACACCGGGGAGCTGTTTTTT. This codes for CASSGRQNTGELFF. Supplemented by reference TRBV9 and TRBJ2-2, the full variable domain reads DSGVTQTPKHLITATGQRVTLRCSPRSGDLSVYWYQQSLDQGLQFLIQYYNGEERAKGNILERFSAQQFPDLHSELNLSSLELGDSALYFCASSGRQNTGELFFGEGSRLTVL.

This clone occurred a few times. The chain employs TRBV5-1 and TRBJ2-2; weak D call: TRBD2 (5 bases). V lost 4 bases and J 5 bases, leaving 21 bases between the germline ends. This CDR3 spans 17 amino acids. CDR1 and CDR2 (germline): SGHRS, YFSETQ. The CDR3 region is CASSPRQVTKPTGELFF. The CDR3 coding sequence is TGCGCCAGCAGCCCCCGGCAGGTGACTAAGCCGACCGGGGAGCTGTTTTTT.

The V and J genes are TRBV10-3 and TRBJ2-3; TRBD2 matches at 10 bases. This CDR3 contains 17 residues. V trimming: 0 bases; J trimming: 1 base; junction bases outside the gene matches: 4. Germline CDR1 is ENHRY and CDR2 is SYGVKD. This chain's CDR3 is CAISESVTSGGTDTQYF. CDR3 DNA sequence: TGTGCCATCAGTGAGTCGGTTACTAGCGGGGGCACAGATACGCAGTATTTT.

J is TRBJ2-7 and V is TRBV5-4, with 7 bases aligning to TRBD2. J gave up 7 bases and V 4 bases, and 11 bases lay outside the gene matches. The CDR3 length is 14 residues. Germline CDR1 reads SGHNT; CDR2 reads YYREEE (reference sequence). CDR3 DNA: TGTGCCAGCAGCAGAAGCGGGACCTCCTGGGAGCAGTACTTC. Protein product: CASSRSGTSWEQYF.

J is TRBJ1-5 and V is TRBV7-2; 8 bases match TRBD1. In germline, CDR1 is SGHTA, CDR2 FQGNSA. The length of the CDR3 is 14 residues. The trim removed 5 bases at V and 4 bases at J, leaving 4 bases unmatched. The CDR3 region has the DNA TGTGCCAGCAGCACCGGGACAGGAAATCAGCCCCAGCATTTT. It is translated as CASSTGTGNQPQHF. Based on the CDR3 plus reference TRBV7-2 and TRBJ1-5, the full variable domain is GAGVSQSPSNKVTEKGKDVELRCDPISGHTALYWYRQSLGQGLEFLIYFQGNSAPDKSGLPSDRFSAERTGGSVSTLTIQRTQQEDSAVYLCASSTGTGNQPQHFGDGTRLSIL.

V usage is TRBV9 and J usage is TRBJ1-1; possible D gene TRBD1, 5 bases. Germline lookup yields CDR1 SGDLS and CDR2 YYNGEE. The CDR3 is 14 residues long. Between the trimmed V and J ends, which lost 2 bases and 8 bases, there was a span of 16 bases. The CDR3 DNA reads as TGTGCCAGCAGCGTGGGGGACTCTCGTAAGGAAGCTTTCTTT. This codes for CASSVGDSRKEAFF.

The rearrangement joins TRBV18 to TRBJ2-1; 12 nucleotides agree with TRBD2. The length of the CDR3 is 17 residues. Germline V gene sequence: CDR1 KGHSH, CDR2 LQKENI. V gave up 2 bases and J gave up 6 bases; unmatched junction bases: 8. CDR3 loop: CASSPGRLAGVGNEQFF. The DNA for the CDR3 is TGTGCCAGCTCACCAGGTCGACTAGCGGGAGTAGGCAATGAGCAGTTCTTC. Variable domain in full (rest from reference TRBV18 and TRBJ2-1): NAGVMQNPRHLVRRRGQEARLRCSPMKGHSHVYWYRQLPEEGLKFMVYLQKENIIDESGMPKERFSAEFPKEGPSILRIQQVVRGDSAAYFCASSPGRLAGVGNEQFFGPGTRLTVL.

The chain carries TRBV27 and TRBJ1-4, with D hard to call. There are 17 residues in the CDR3. Germline loops: CDR1 MNHEY, CDR2 SMNVEV (reference sequence). Trimming removed 1 base at V and 5 bases at J, with 17 bases between. CDR3 in amino acids: CASSLYVPRTANEKLFF. CDR3 DNA sequence: TGTGCCAGCAGTTTATACGTCCCCCGAACAGCGAATGAAAAACTGTTTTTT.

This chain links TRBV6-5 with TRBJ2-5, with 7 bases matching TRBD2. CDR3 length: 14 residues. Trimming at V came to 6 bases and at J to 1 base, leaving 5 bases not matched to a gene. The germline V gene encodes CDR1 MNHEY and CDR2 SVGAGI. CDR3 protein: CASRPGLLQETQYF. The CDR3 region has the DNA TGTGCCAGCAGACCGGGACTACTCCAAGAGACCCAGTACTTC.

This clone appeared a single time. The chain links TRBV5-1 to TRBJ2-1; 13 bases align to TRBD2. In germline, CDR1 is SGHRS, CDR2 YFSETQ. Losses at the gene ends were 5 bases for V and 9 bases for J; bases not matched to a gene: 5. This CDR3 comprises 14 residues. The CDR3: CASRGLAGVGEQFF. In DNA, the CDR3 is TGCGCCAGCAGAGGACTAGCGGGAGTCGGTGAGCAGTTCTTC.

In the case of this clone: Other nucleotide sequences in the sample specify the same CDR3. The chain combines TRBV19 with TRBJ1-1; D might be TRBD1 (5 bases). This CDR3 has 15 residues. CDR1 is LNHDA, CDR2 SQIVND, per germline (reference sequence). V was cut by 1 base and J by 0 bases, with 9 bases left in between. CDR3 amino acids: CASSIGGVMNTEAFF. Here the CDR3 DNA reads TGTGCCAGTAGTATAGGGGGGGTGATGAACACTGAAGCTTTCTTT.

The chain employs TRBV9 and TRBJ2-6; 8 bases are a match to TRBD1. There are 17 residues in the CDR3. The germline gives CDR1 SGDLS, CDR2 YYNGEE. V shed 3 bases, J shed 0 bases, and the junction held 5 bases outside the gene matches. The CDR3 bases are TGTGCCAGCAGCGCCGGGACAGGTCTCTCTGGGGCCAACGTCCTGACTTTC. The encoded protein is CASSAGTGLSGANVLTF. Full variable domain (missing parts from reference TRBV9 and TRBJ2-6): DSGVTQTPKHLITATGQRVTLRCSPRSGDLSVYWYQQSLDQGLQFLIQYYNGEERAKGNILERFSAQQFPDLHSELNLSSLELGDSALYFCASSAGTGLSGANVLTFGAGSRLTVL.

The V gene is TRBV10-3, the J gene TRBJ1-4; 9 bases fit TRBD1. Losses at the gene ends were 5 bases for V and 8 bases for J; bases not matched to a gene: 6. The CDR3 has 14 amino acids. The V gene's germline CDR1 is ENHRY and CDR2 SYGVKD. In nucleotides, the CDR3 is TGTGCCATCAGTTCCGGGACAGGGTACGAAAAACTGTTTTTT. Amino acids: CAISSGTGYEKLFF.

The chain employs TRBV18 and TRBJ1-4; a weak D match, TRBD1 (6 bases). Germline V CDR1 and CDR2: KGHSH, LQKENI. This CDR3 comprises 14 residues. The ends were cut back, 2 bases at V and 6 bases at J, with 10 bases in the middle. Written as DNA, the CDR3 is TGTGCCAGCTCACCAACGAGGACAGATGAAAAACTGTTTTTT. Its protein product is CASSPTRTDEKLFF.

The rearrangement links TRBV28 to TRBJ2-1; no definite D call. CDR1 is MDHEN and CDR2 is SYDVKM in the germline V gene. Trimming took 11 bases from V and 5 from J, leaving 16 bases between them. The CDR3 totals 13 residues. Written as DNA, the CDR3 is TGTGCCCTCCGGCGGAGAAGTAACAATGAGCAGTTCTTC. Encoded protein: CALRRRSNNEQFF.

The gene calls are TRBV25-1 and TRBJ1-2; 8 bases line up with TRBD1. The CDR3 has 16 amino acids. CDR1 is MGHDK and CDR2 is SYGVNS in the germline V gene. V lost 2 bases to trimming and J lost 4 bases; unmatched junction nucleotides: 9. CDR3 sequence reads: CASSEQGARGLYGYTF. DNA of the CDR3: TGTGCCAGCAGTGAACAGGGGGCGCGGGGCCTCTATGGCTACACCTTC.

This clone was picked up one time. This chain connects TRBV11-3 to TRBJ2-1; D is undetermined. V was shortened by 4 bases and J by 8 bases, with 9 bases between the two germline ends. Germline loops: CDR1 SGHNT, CDR2 YENEEA. This CDR3 has 12 amino acids. In DNA, the CDR3 is TGTGCCAGCAGCTCAAGTATCGATGAGCAGTTCTTC. This sequence encodes CASSSSIDEQFF.

Points on this clone: Within the sample, other DNA sequences also encode this same CDR3. The chain links TRBV7-2 to TRBJ1-5, with a tentative D call TRBD1 (5 bases). Trimming took off 5 bases at V and 7 bases at J, with 12 bases between the two ends. This CDR3 has 13 amino acids. Germline V gene sequence: CDR1 SGHTA, CDR2 FQGNSA. The CDR3 bases are TGTGCCAGCAGCACCCGTGGGGGACAGCCCCAGCATTTT. This sequence encodes CASSTRGGQPQHF.

The sample holds many counts of this clone. This chain joins TRBV28 and TRBJ2-7, with 8 bases that match TRBD1. CDR3 size: 19 residues. The J segment lost 2 bases and the V segment lost 3 bases, leaving 18 bases of the junction unmatched. The V gene's germline CDR1 is MDHEN and CDR2 SYDVKM. This chain's CDR3 is CASSFQSTITGTGAYEQYF. For the CDR3, the DNA is TGTGCCAGCAGTTTCCAATCCACGATTACCGGGACAGGCGCCTACGAGCAGTACTTC.

The chain recombines TRBV6-5 with TRBJ1-1, with no clear D. CDR3 length: 14 residues. Germline V gene data show CDR1 as MNHEY and CDR2 as SVGAGI. V gave up 9 bases and J gave up 1 base, with 15 bases separating them. The CDR3 sequence is CASKERSRNTEAFF. CDR3 nucleotide sequence: TGTGCCAGTAAAGAGAGGTCGAGGAACACTGAAGCTTTCTTT.

This chain joins TRBV7-8 and TRBJ1-3; 9 nucleotides match TRBD1. Germline CDR1 is SGHVS and CDR2 is FQNEAQ. CDR3 length equals 15 residues. The ends lost 5 bases at V and 2 bases at J; junction bases unmatched: 4. The CDR3 loop is CASSQGQGAGNTIYF. CDR3 nucleotides: TGTGCCAGCAGCCAGGGACAGGGCGCTGGAAACACCATATATTTT.

This clone has just a few counts. This chain connects TRBV28 to TRBJ1-5; maybe TRBD1 (5 bases). V was shortened by 4 bases and J by 1 base, with 8 bases between the two germline ends. This CDR3 comprises 14 residues. The germline gives CDR1 MDHEN, CDR2 SYDVKM. In DNA, the CDR3 is TGTGCCAGCAGTTGGCGGGACAGCAATCAGCCCCAGCATTTT. This encodes CASSWRDSNQPQHF.

V is TRBV19 and J is TRBJ1-1; possibly TRBD1 for D (6 bases). V lost 5 bases to trimming and J lost 3 bases, with 13 bases between them. Per the germline V gene, CDR1 is LNHDA and CDR2 is SQIVND (reference sequence). This CDR3 has 14 residues. CDR3 in amino acids: CASSHVGAHTEAFF. DNA of the CDR3: TGTGCCAGTAGTCACGTGGGGGCCCACACTGAAGCTTTCTTT.

Only one count was recorded for this clone. The chain couples TRBV2 to TRBJ1-2, with 10 bases matching TRBD1. J gave up 2 bases and V 6 bases, and 3 bases lay outside the gene matches. The CDR3 extends over 14 amino acids. The V gene's germline CDR1 is SNHLY and CDR2 FYNNEI. The CDR3 loop reads CASSLGQGNYGYTF. Written as DNA, the CDR3 is TGTGCCAGCAGCCTGGGACAGGGGAACTATGGCTACACCTTC.

The chain combines TRBV11-2 with TRBJ2-1; TRBD2 matches 8 bases. The CDR3 totals 17 residues. The V gene's germline CDR1 is SGHAT and CDR2 FQNNGV. Losses at the gene ends were 2 bases for V and 7 bases for J; bases not matched to a gene: 13. The DNA for the CDR3 is TGTGCCAGCAGCTTAACGCTAGCGGGTCCGGGCGGGAATGAGCAGTTCTTC. Amino acids: CASSLTLAGPGGNEQFF.